The subject of this entry is one TCR beta chain. The V end was cut by 6 bases, the J end by 4 bases, with 13 bases between. The CDR3 is 14 amino acids. The V gene's germline CDR1 is MNHEY and CDR2 SMNVEV (reference sequence). The source of the sample is a study of PD-1 blockade in classical Hodgkin lymphoma. Generated by immunoSEQ multiplex PCR, the TCRdb table keeps only in-frame clones and is missing some. The sample lists some 58,000 clones, around 90% seen once, with 10% in the top ten. Time point meaning: cycle 4 day 1 (C4D1), after more than 5 weeks of nivolumab. Each patient's relapse followed autologous stem cell transplantation, and brentuximab vedotin exposure varied.

This chain joins TRBV27 and TRBJ1-5, with a tentative D call TRBD1 (6 bases). The sample in question was peripheral blood mononuclear cells (PBMCs), obtained before the fourth cycle of nivolumab. The sequence derives from a human donor with classical Hodgkin lymphoma. The CDR3 is CASRRTVRNQPQHF. The CDR3 nucleotides are TGTGCCAGCAGGAGGACAGTAAGGAATCAGCCCCAGCATTTT.